The present entry profiles one T cell receptor beta chain with its context. Authors' data handling: Amplification of reference gene primers provided the estimated nucleated cell counts. Using immunoSEQ multiplex PCR, the repertoire was profiled, and TCRdb retains in-frame clones only, with some absent. The D gene and trimming were derived from the DNA, and the V and J assignments and clone size from that table. The data contain about 220,000 clones, about 83% of them singletons. This entry comes from a study of blood T cell repertoires in COVID-19. Overall study: There were acute and convalescent COVID-19 samples, and they came from the United States, Italy and Spain.

V was shortened by 7 bases and J by 3 bases, with 15 bases between the two germline ends. Germline lookup yields CDR1 MDHEN and CDR2 SYDVKM. The CDR3 totals 14 residues. Residents of around 24 US areas, aged roughly 18 to 89 years, made up the participants. This sequence joins TRBV28 and TRBJ1-1; tentatively, D is TRBD1 (6 bases). This TCR derives from a woman aged 40 to 50 who had been exposed to COVID-19. The sample comprised PBMCs or T cells enriched from blood (not recorded which). DNA of the CDR3: TGTGCCAGCACCTTTGGGGGGGCGGACACTGAAGCTTTCTTT. It translates to CASTFGGADTEAFF.